The rows below give T cell receptor beta chains drawn from one sample of a study of blood T cell repertoires in COVID-19. Assay used: immunoSEQ multiplex PCR; TCRdb lists only in-frame clones, some missing. This sample has some 240,000 clones, with approximately 80% found just once. Material: peripheral blood. Receptors originate from a man aged 45-65 years with active or convalescent COVID-19. The CDR3 runs from the conserved cysteine through the conserved F or W. The D gene is left open where the match is weak. The size of a clone is reported for some rows only, either as once, few or many, or as a class for expanded clones.

CDR3 protein: CASSYRGGNEQFF
CDR3 DNA: TGTGCCAGCAGTTACAGGGGAGGCAATGAGCAGTTCTTC
J gene: TRBJ2-1
V gene: TRBV11-2
clone size: .
D gene: .

CDR3 protein: CASSQVAGTGGNSPLHF
CDR3 DNA: TGCGCCAGCAGCCAAGTTGCTGGTACAGGGGGGAATTCACCCCTCCACTTT
J gene: TRBJ1-6
V gene: TRBV4-1
clone size: .
D gene: TRBD1

CDR3 protein: CASSPPAGQIYEQYF
CDR3 DNA: TGTGCCAGCAGTCCCCCCGCGGGACAGATCTACGAGCAGTACTTC
J gene: TRBJ2-7
V gene: TRBV28
clone size: .
D gene: .

CDR3 protein: CASNQGLNTEAFF
CDR3 DNA: TGTGCCAGTAATCAGGGTCTGAACACTGAAGCTTTCTTT
J gene: TRBJ1-1
V gene: TRBV21-1
clone size: .
D gene: .

CDR3 protein: CASSVAGGNEQFF
CDR3 DNA: TGTGCCAGCAGCGTAGCGGGGGGGAATGAGCAGTTCTTC
J gene: TRBJ2-1
V gene: TRBV9
clone size: .
D gene: TRBD2

CDR3 protein: CASRTSGGNTGELFF
CDR3 DNA: TGCGCCAGCCGGACTAGCGGGGGCAACACCGGGGAGCTGTTTTTT
J gene: TRBJ2-2
V gene: TRBV4-3
clone size: .
D gene: TRBD2

CDR3 protein: CASSYSRGQGEEFF
CDR3 DNA: TGTGCCAGCAGTTACTCGAGGGGACAGGGTGAGGAGTTCTTC
J gene: TRBJ2-1
V gene: TRBV6-5
clone size: .
D gene: TRBD1

CDR3 protein: CASTTDSEKLFF
CDR3 DNA: TGTGCCAGCACCACGGACAGTGAAAAACTGTTTTTT
J gene: TRBJ1-4
V gene: TRBV2
clone size: .
D gene: .

CDR3 protein: CASSPTGGIEKLFF
CDR3 DNA: TGTGCCAGCAGTCCGACGGGGGGTATTGAAAAACTGTTTTTT
J gene: TRBJ1-4
V gene: TRBV6-5
clone size: once
D gene: .

CDR3 protein: CASSLMGGDEKLFF
CDR3 DNA: TGTGCCAGCAGCTTAATGGGAGGGGATGAAAAACTGTTTTTT
J gene: TRBJ1-4
V gene: TRBV7-9
clone size: .
D gene: .

CDR3 protein: CASSVRGQGAGANVLTF
CDR3 DNA: TGTGCCAGCAGCGTACGTGGACAGGGGGCTGGGGCCAACGTCCTGACTTTC
J gene: TRBJ2-6
V gene: TRBV9
clone size: .
D gene: TRBD1

CDR3 protein: CASSPWAGVGQETQYF
CDR3 DNA: TGTGCCAGCAGCCCCTGGGCGGGAGTAGGGCAAGAGACCCAGTACTTC
J gene: TRBJ2-5
V gene: TRBV6-2/TRBV6-3
clone size: .
D gene: TRBD2

CDR3 protein: CASSGRTNTGELFF
CDR3 DNA: TGTGCCAGCAGTGGCAGGACGAACACCGGGGAGCTGTTTTTT
J gene: TRBJ2-2
V gene: TRBV6-4
clone size: .
D gene: .

CDR3 protein: CASSLEGNSPLHF
CDR3 DNA: TGTGCCAGCAGCCTAGAGGGCAATTCACCCCTCCACTTT
J gene: TRBJ1-6
V gene: TRBV6-2/TRBV6-3
clone size: .
D gene: .

CDR3 protein: CASSLGDRVGGYTF
CDR3 DNA: TGTGCCAGCAGCTTAGGGGACAGGGTAGGAGGCTACACCTTC
J gene: TRBJ1-2
V gene: TRBV7-2
clone size: .
D gene: TRBD1

CDR3 protein: CASSLAGQGAIPLHF
CDR3 DNA: TGTGCCAGCAGCTTAGCCGGGCAGGGGGCTATACCCCTCCACTTT
J gene: TRBJ1-6
V gene: TRBV7-6
clone size: .
D gene: TRBD1

CDR3 protein: CASRTGTGDGYTF
CDR3 DNA: TGCGCCAGCAGGACTGGGACAGGGGATGGCTACACCTTC
J gene: TRBJ1-2
V gene: TRBV5-1
clone size: .
D gene: TRBD1

CDR3 protein: CASSLHWDRVFF
CDR3 DNA: TGTGCCAGCAGCTTACATTGGGACAGGGTGTTTTTT
J gene: TRBJ1-4
V gene: TRBV11-2
clone size: .
D gene: TRBD1

CDR3 protein: CASSPKARAGLAKNIQYF
CDR3 DNA: TGTGCCAGCAGCCCCAAAGCGCGAGCGGGGCTAGCCAAAAACATTCAGTACTTC
J gene: TRBJ2-4
V gene: TRBV5-6
clone size: .
D gene: TRBD2

CDR3 protein: CATSRGNQPQHF
CDR3 DNA: TGTGCCACCTCCAGGGGGAATCAGCCCCAGCATTTT
J gene: TRBJ1-5
V gene: TRBV28
clone size: .
D gene: TRBD1

CDR3 protein: CASSQSQGSYGYTF
CDR3 DNA: TGCGCCAGCAGCCAATCACAGGGTTCCTATGGCTACACCTTC
J gene: TRBJ1-2
V gene: TRBV4-3
clone size: .
D gene: .

CDR3 protein: CASAIQGIYSEKLFF
CDR3 DNA: TGCGCCAGCGCTATTCAGGGGATCTATTCCGAAAAACTGTTTTTT
J gene: TRBJ1-4
V gene: TRBV5-1
clone size: .
D gene: .

CDR3 protein: CSARDPRGSTDTQYF
CDR3 DNA: TGCAGTGCTCGTGACCCTCGGGGAAGCACAGATACGCAGTATTTT
J gene: TRBJ2-3
V gene: TRBV20-1
clone size: .
D gene: .

CDR3 protein: CASSQPSFYNEQFF
CDR3 DNA: TGTGCCAGCAGCCAACCCTCCTTCTACAATGAGCAGTTCTTC
J gene: TRBJ2-1
V gene: TRBV14
clone size: .
D gene: .

CDR3 protein: CASSQDALGAEKLFF
CDR3 DNA: TGCGCCAGCAGCCAAGATGCCCTAGGGGCTGAAAAACTGTTTTTT
J gene: TRBJ1-4
V gene: TRBV4-3
clone size: .
D gene: .

CDR3 protein: CASSLETALNTEAFF
CDR3 DNA: TGTGCCAGCAGCTTAGAGACAGCGTTGAACACTGAAGCTTTCTTT
J gene: TRBJ1-1
V gene: TRBV7-3
clone size: .
D gene: .

CDR3 protein: CASSHPPGLADTQYF
CDR3 DNA: TGTGCCAGCTCACACCCACCGGGACTAGCGGATACGCAGTATTTT
J gene: TRBJ2-3
V gene: TRBV18
clone size: .
D gene: TRBD2

CDR3 protein: CAGSLSGGPDTQYF
CDR3 DNA: TGCGCCGGCAGCTTGAGCGGGGGCCCGGATACGCAGTATTTT
J gene: TRBJ2-3
V gene: TRBV5-1
clone size: .
D gene: TRBD2

CDR3 protein: CASSLQISGRRTGELFF
CDR3 DNA: TGTGCCAGCAGCTTGCAAATTAGCGGGAGGCGCACCGGGGAGCTGTTTTTT
J gene: TRBJ2-2
V gene: TRBV11-3
clone size: .
D gene: TRBD2

CDR3 protein: CASSQERQAVLNTGELFF
CDR3 DNA: TGCGCCAGCAGCCAAGAGAGACAGGCGGTTTTGAACACCGGGGAGCTGTTTTTT
J gene: TRBJ2-2
V gene: TRBV4-3
clone size: .
D gene: .

CDR3 protein: CASSLSGSGANVLTF
CDR3 DNA: TGTGCCAGCAGTTTGTCGGGCTCTGGGGCCAACGTCCTGACTTTC
J gene: TRBJ2-6
V gene: TRBV28
clone size: .
D gene: .

CDR3 protein: CASSLFPRNTEAFF
CDR3 DNA: TGTGCCAGCAGTTTATTTCCCAGGAACACTGAAGCTTTCTTT
J gene: TRBJ1-1
V gene: TRBV28
clone size: .
D gene: .

CDR3 protein: CASSSDRDRGPYGYTF
CDR3 DNA: TGTGCCAGCAGCTCCGACCGGGACAGGGGGCCCTATGGCTACACCTTC
J gene: TRBJ1-2
V gene: TRBV7-9
clone size: .
D gene: TRBD1

CDR3 protein: CSPRTGETDTQYF
CDR3 DNA: TGCAGCCCTCGGACAGGGGAAACAGATACGCAGTATTTT
J gene: TRBJ2-3
V gene: TRBV29-1
clone size: .
D gene: TRBD1

CDR3 protein: CASSFGREADTQYF
CDR3 DNA: TGTGCCAGCAGCTTCGGGCGGGAGGCAGATACGCAGTATTTT
J gene: TRBJ2-3
V gene: TRBV7-3
clone size: .
D gene: TRBD2

CDR3 protein: CSVEAALRSSYNEQFF
CDR3 DNA: TGCAGCGTTGAAGCTGCCCTGAGGAGCTCCTACAATGAGCAGTTCTTC
J gene: TRBJ2-1
V gene: TRBV29-1
clone size: .
D gene: .

CDR3 protein: CASSRQGTAQPQHF
CDR3 DNA: TGTGCCAGCAGTCGACAGGGAACAGCTCAGCCCCAGCATTTT
J gene: TRBJ1-5
V gene: TRBV2
clone size: .
D gene: TRBD1

CDR3 protein: CASSLGPAGGYTF
CDR3 DNA: TGTGCCAGCAGCTTAGGCCCCGCGGGAGGCTACACCTTC
J gene: TRBJ1-2
V gene: TRBV7-9
clone size: .
D gene: .

CDR3 protein: CASSLLPGGLGEQYF
CDR3 DNA: TGTGCCAGCAGCTTATTGCCAGGGGGGTTGGGCGAGCAGTACTTC
J gene: TRBJ2-7
V gene: TRBV7-2
clone size: .
D gene: .

CDR3 protein: CASSQDGRGSNQPQHF
CDR3 DNA: TGTGCCAGCAGCCAAGATGGCAGGGGAAGCAATCAGCCCCAGCATTTT
J gene: TRBJ1-5
V gene: TRBV4-2
clone size: .
D gene: .

CDR3 protein: CASSSTRLAGNTIYF
CDR3 DNA: TGTGCCAGCAGTTCTACCCGTCTGGCTGGAAACACCATATATTTT
J gene: TRBJ1-3
V gene: TRBV6-6
clone size: few
D gene: .

CDR3 protein: CASSYSASNQPQHF
CDR3 DNA: TGTGCCAGCAGTTACTCGGCCAGCAATCAGCCCCAGCATTTT
J gene: TRBJ1-5
V gene: TRBV6-2/TRBV6-3
clone size: .
D gene: .

CDR3 protein: CASRRGASRNYGYTF
CDR3 DNA: TGTGCCAGCAGACGGGGGGCCTCCCGGAACTATGGCTACACCTTC
J gene: TRBJ1-2
V gene: TRBV6-5
clone size: .
D gene: .

CDR3 protein: CASSQDGTGYYEQYF
CDR3 DNA: TGCGCCAGCAGCCAAGACGGGACAGGGTACTACGAGCAGTACTTC
J gene: TRBJ2-7
V gene: TRBV4-3
clone size: .
D gene: TRBD1

CDR3 protein: CASSVQGANNQPQHF
CDR3 DNA: TGTGCCAGCAGTGTACAGGGGGCGAACAATCAGCCCCAGCATTTT
J gene: TRBJ1-5
V gene: TRBV2
clone size: .
D gene: TRBD1

CDR3 protein: CASSPREQATGELFF
CDR3 DNA: TGTGCCAGCAGCCCCCGGGAGCAGGCCACCGGGGAGCTGTTTTTT
J gene: TRBJ2-2
V gene: TRBV14
clone size: .
D gene: .

CDR3 protein: CREPRGQAIQETQYF
CDR3 DNA: TGCAGGGAGCCCCGGGGACAGGCGATCCAAGAGACCCAGTACTTC
J gene: TRBJ2-5
V gene: TRBV29-1
clone size: .
D gene: TRBD1

CDR3 protein: CASSLDNWGNEKLFF
CDR3 DNA: TGTGCCAGCAGTTTGGACAACTGGGGTAATGAAAAACTGTTTTTT
J gene: TRBJ1-4
V gene: TRBV28
clone size: .
D gene: .